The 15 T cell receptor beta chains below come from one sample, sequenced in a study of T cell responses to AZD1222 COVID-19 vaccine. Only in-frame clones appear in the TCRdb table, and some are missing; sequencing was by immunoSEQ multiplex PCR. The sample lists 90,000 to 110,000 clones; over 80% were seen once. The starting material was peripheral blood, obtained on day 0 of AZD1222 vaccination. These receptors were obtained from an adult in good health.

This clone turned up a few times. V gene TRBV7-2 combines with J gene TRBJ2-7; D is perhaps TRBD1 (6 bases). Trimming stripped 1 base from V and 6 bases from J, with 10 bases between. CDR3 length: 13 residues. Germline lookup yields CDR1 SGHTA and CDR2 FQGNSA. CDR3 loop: CASSLEQGREQYF. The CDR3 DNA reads TGTGCCAGCAGCTTAGAACAGGGTCGCGAGCAGTACTTC.

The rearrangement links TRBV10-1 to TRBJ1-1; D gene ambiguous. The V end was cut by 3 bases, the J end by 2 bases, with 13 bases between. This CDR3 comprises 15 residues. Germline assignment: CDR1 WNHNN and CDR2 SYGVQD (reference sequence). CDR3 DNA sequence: TGCGCCAGCAGTGATTATCTAGGGAAAAACACTGAAGCTTTCTTT. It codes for CASSDYLGKNTEAFF.

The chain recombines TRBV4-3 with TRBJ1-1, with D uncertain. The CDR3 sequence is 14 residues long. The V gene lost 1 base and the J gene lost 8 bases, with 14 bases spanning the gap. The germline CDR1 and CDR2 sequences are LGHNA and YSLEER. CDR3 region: CASSQGNSAGEAFF. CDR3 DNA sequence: TGCGCCAGCAGCCAAGGAAACTCCGCGGGGGAAGCTTTCTTT.

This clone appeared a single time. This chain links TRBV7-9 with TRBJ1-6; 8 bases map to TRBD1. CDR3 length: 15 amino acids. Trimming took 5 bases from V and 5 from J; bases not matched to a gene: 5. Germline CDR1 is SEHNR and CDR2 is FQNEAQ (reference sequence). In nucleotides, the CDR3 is TGTGCCAGCAGCGATGACAGGGGCCATAATTCACCCCTCCACTTT. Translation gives CASSDDRGHNSPLHF.

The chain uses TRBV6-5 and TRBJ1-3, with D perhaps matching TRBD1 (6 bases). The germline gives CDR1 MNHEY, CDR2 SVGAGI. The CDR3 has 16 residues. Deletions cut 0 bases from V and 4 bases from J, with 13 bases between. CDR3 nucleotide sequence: TGTGCCAGCAGTTACTCCGCGGGGGCGAGGGGAAACACCATATATTTT. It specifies CASSYSAGARGNTIYF.

The CDR3 DNA reads TGCGCCAGCAGTGAGTTGAGGGGAGCTGGCTACACCTTC. Translation: CASSELRGAGYTF. The rearrangement links TRBV10-1 to TRBJ1-2; weak D call: TRBD1 (5 bases). The CDR3 is made up of 13 amino acids. V gave up 1 base and J gave up 7 bases, with 10 bases separating them. The germline gives CDR1 WNHNN, CDR2 SYGVQD (reference sequence).

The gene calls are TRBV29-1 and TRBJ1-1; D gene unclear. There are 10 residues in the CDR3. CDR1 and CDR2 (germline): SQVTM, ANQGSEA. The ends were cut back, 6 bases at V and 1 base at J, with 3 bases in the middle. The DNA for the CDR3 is TGCAGCGTAGCGAACACTGAAGCTTTCTTT. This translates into CSVANTEAFF.

CDR3 region: CASSRGLAGTTDTQYF. Written as DNA, the CDR3 is TGTGCCAGCAGCCGGGGACTAGCGGGGACCACAGATACGCAGTATTTT. V usage is TRBV7-2 and J usage is TRBJ2-3, with 13 bases lining up with TRBD2. This CDR3 contains 16 residues. Germline CDR1 reads SGHTA; CDR2 reads FQGNSA. Trimming cost V 5 bases and J 2 bases; bases outside gene matches: 4.

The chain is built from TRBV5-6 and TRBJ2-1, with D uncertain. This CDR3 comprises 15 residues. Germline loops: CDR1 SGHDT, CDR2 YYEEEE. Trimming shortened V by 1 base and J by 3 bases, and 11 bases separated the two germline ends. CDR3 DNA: TGTGCCAGCAGCTTGACAGTTTTTGGCTACAATGAGCAGTTCTTC. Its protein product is CASSLTVFGYNEQFF.

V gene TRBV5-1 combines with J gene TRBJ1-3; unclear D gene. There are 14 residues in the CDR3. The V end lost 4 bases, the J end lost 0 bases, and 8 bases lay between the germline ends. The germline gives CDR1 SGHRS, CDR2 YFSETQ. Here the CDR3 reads CASSPDNSGNTIYF. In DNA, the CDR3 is TGCGCCAGCAGCCCCGACAACTCTGGAAACACCATATATTTT.

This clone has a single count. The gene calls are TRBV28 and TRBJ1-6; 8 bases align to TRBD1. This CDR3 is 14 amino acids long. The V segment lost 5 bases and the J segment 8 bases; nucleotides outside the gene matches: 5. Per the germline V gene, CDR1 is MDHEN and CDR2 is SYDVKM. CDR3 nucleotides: TGTGCCAGCAGTGGACAGGGCTCTTATTCACCCCTCCACTTT. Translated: CASSGQGSYSPLHF.

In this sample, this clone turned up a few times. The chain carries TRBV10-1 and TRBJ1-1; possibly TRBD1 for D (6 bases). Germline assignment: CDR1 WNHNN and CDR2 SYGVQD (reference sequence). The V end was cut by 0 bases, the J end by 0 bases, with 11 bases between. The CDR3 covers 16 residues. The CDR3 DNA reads TGCGCCAGCAGTGAGTCGCAGGGGAAGGTGAACACTGAAGCTTTCTTT. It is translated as CASSESQGKVNTEAFF.

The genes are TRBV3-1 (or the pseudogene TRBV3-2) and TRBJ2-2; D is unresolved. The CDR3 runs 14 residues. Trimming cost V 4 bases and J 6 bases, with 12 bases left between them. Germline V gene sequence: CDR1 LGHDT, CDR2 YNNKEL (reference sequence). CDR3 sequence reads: CASSRSPGPGELFF. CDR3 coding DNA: TGTGCCAGCAGCCGATCCCCCGGTCCCGGGGAGCTGTTTTTT.

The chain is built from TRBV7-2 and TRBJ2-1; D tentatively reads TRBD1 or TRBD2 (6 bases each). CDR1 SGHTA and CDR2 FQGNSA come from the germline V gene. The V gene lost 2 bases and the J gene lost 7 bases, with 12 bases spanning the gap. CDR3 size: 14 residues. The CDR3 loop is CASSLRRGGNEQFF. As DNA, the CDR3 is TGTGCCAGCAGCTTAAGGAGAGGGGGGAATGAGCAGTTCTTC.

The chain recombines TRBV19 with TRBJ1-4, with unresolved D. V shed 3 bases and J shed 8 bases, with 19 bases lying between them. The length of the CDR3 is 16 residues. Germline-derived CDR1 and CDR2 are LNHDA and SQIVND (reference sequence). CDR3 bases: TGTGCCAGTAGTATTTTTGGAGGCACCGGAAGGGAAAAACTGTTTTTT. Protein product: CASSIFGGTGREKLFF.